This TCR beta chain derives from a study of shared clonotypes between healthy human individuals. Study-wide background: Per-donor plates numbered three CD4 naive, three CD4 memory, two CD8 naive and one CD8 memory.

Every subset had its genomic DNA shared out evenly among several immunoSEQ plates. Generated by immunoSEQ multiplex PCR, the TCRdb table keeps only in-frame clones and is missing some. The table has more than 2,000,000 clones, approximately 95% seen once. The CDR3 length is 14 residues. Trimming left V 2 bases short and J 2 bases short, with 6 bases between. Looked up from germline, CDR1 is SGHTA and CDR2 is FQGNSA. Study findings and constraints: In general, naive subsets displayed greater estimated richness than memory subsets did.

As to this clone: Its antigen is not identified.

This chain links TRBV7-2 with TRBJ1-4, with D possibly TRBD1 on 5 matching bases. The material sequenced was naive CD4+ T cells from PBMCs. The subset was: CD45RA+ positively selected. The sequence came from a man younger than 35 in good health. Some clones in this sample may be carry-over from other donors' samples. CDR3 in DNA: TGTGCCAGCAGCTTAAGACAGACTAATGAAAAACTGTTTTTT. Amino acids: CASSLRQTNEKLFF.